A single sample gave rise to the 3 T cell receptor beta chains below, sequenced in a study of cytomegalovirus exposure and HLA in healthy donors. With 60 Vbeta and 13 Jbeta primers, the PCR was carried out. TCRdb's copy holds only in-frame clones and misses some; the assay was immunoSEQ multiplex PCR. The profile shows 40,000 to 55,000 clones, 70% to 80% of them singletons. The specimen sequenced was PBMCs. The receptors derive from a woman in her 30s in good health and CMV-seronegative.

The chain has TRBV5-1 and TRBJ1-4; 7 bases match TRBD1. CDR1 and CDR2 (germline): SGHRS, YFSETQ. There are 14 residues in the CDR3. J was trimmed by 5 bases and V by 5 bases; bases with no gene match: 6. This CDR3 is CASRWDSFNEKLFF. The CDR3 nucleotides are TGCGCCAGCAGATGGGACAGTTTCAATGAAAAACTGTTTTTT.

J is TRBJ1-1 and V is TRBV20-1; possible D gene TRBD1, 6 bases. The germline CDR1 and CDR2 sequences are DFQATT and SNEGSKA (reference sequence). This CDR3 is 11 amino acids long. CDR3 amino acids: CRTGLSTEAFF. The CDR3 DNA is TGCAGAACAGGGTTGAGCACTGAAGCTTTCTTT.

This chain links TRBV6-5 with TRBJ2-3; weak D call: TRBD2 (6 bases). Per germline, CDR1 MNHEY and CDR2 SVGAGI. The V end lost 4 bases, the J end lost 6 bases, and 14 bases lay between the germline ends. CDR3 length equals 14 residues. CDR3 in DNA: TGTGCCAGCAGTTCTCTCCTGACTAGTGATACGCAGTATTTT. Translation: CASSSLLTSDTQYF.